A selection of T cell receptor beta chains follows, all from one sample in a study of blood T cell repertoires in COVID-19. Method: immunoSEQ multiplex PCR; TCRdb's copy keeps in-frame clones and lacks some. Of about 120,000 clones detected, roughly 85% appear once; the ten largest clones hold about 11%. Sequencing was performed on peripheral blood. Receptors originate from a man at least 80 years old with acute or convalescent COVID-19. Each CDR3 is given with its conserved first and last residue. D genes are given only for firm matches. Size is omitted from some rows. Given values are once, few, many or a class for expanded clones.

v_call	j_call	d_call	clone_size	cdr3_nt	cdr3_aa
TRBV28	TRBJ2-3	TRBD1	once	TGTGCCAGCAGTAAGGGGGACAGGGATGGTACAGATACGCAGTATTTT	CASSKGDRDGTDTQYF
TRBV10-2	TRBJ2-1	NA	NA	TGCGCCAGCAGTGCTTATCCCTACAATGAGCAGTTCTTC	CASSAYPYNEQFF
TRBV18	TRBJ2-7	NA	NA	TGTGCCAGCTCACCGGACAAGGGCTCCTACGAGCAGTACTTC	CASSPDKGSYEQYF
TRBV18	TRBJ2-2	NA	NA	TGTGCCAGCTCACCAGGAGTTATAGAGGCCGGGGAGCTGTTTTTT	CASSPGVIEAGELFF
TRBV2	TRBJ2-2	TRBD2	NA	TGTGCCAGCGACCAACTAGCGGGACAAACCGGGGAGCTGTTTTTT	CASDQLAGQTGELFF
TRBV11-2	TRBJ1-3	NA	NA	TGTGCCAGCAGCTTAGGCGAGGGCGCTGGAAACACCATATATTTT	CASSLGEGAGNTIYF
TRBV6-6	TRBJ2-7	TRBD1	NA	TGTGCCAGCAGTTACTTGGACAGGGCCTCCTACGAGCAGTACTTC	CASSYLDRASYEQYF
TRBV11-3	TRBJ1-1	NA	once	TGTGCCAGCAGCGAAGGACAGATGAACACTGAAGCTTTCTTT	CASSEGQMNTEAFF
TRBV6-2/TRBV6-3	TRBJ1-5	NA	NA	TGTGCCAGCAGTTACGCCGACTATCAGGACAGCAGGAAATCAGACCAGCCCCAGCATTTT	CASSYADYQDSRKSDQPQHF
TRBV15	TRBJ1-2	NA	NA	TGTGCCACCAGCAGTAATAACTATGGCTACACCTTC	CATSSNNYGYTF
TRBV4-1	TRBJ1-1	NA	few	TGCGCCAGCAGCCCCGGACTGTCGACTGAAGCTTTCTTT	CASSPGLSTEAFF
TRBV5-6	TRBJ2-7	TRBD2	NA	TGTGCCAGCAGCTTGGCGTCGGGACTAGCAAGGGAGCAGTACTTC	CASSLASGLAREQYF
TRBV7-2	TRBJ1-1	TRBD1	NA	TGTGCCAGCAGTCGGGGACAGGGAATTTTCACTGAAGCTTTCTTT	CASSRGQGIFTEAFF
TRBV5-1	TRBJ2-7	TRBD2	NA	TGCGCCAGCAGCTTAGCTAGCGGAAGCTACGAGCAGTACTTC	CASSLASGSYEQYF
TRBV9	TRBJ1-2	TRBD1	NA	TGTGCCAGCAGCGTCGCCGGGACAGGCAACTATGGCTACACCTTC	CASSVAGTGNYGYTF
TRBV10-3	TRBJ2-7	TRBD2	NA	TGTGCCATCAGTGCGGGGGGCTCCTACGAGCAGTACTTC	CAISAGGSYEQYF
TRBV21-1	TRBJ2-4	NA	NA	TGTGCCAGCAGCAAAGAAAGGCTAGCGGGGGCTTCCAAAAACATTCAGTACTTC	CASSKERLAGASKNIQYF
TRBV12-5	TRBJ1-1	NA	NA	TGTGCTAGTGGTTTGGTATTTGGAGGGCGAGGCACTGAAGCTTTCTTT	CASGLVFGGRGTEAFF
TRBV5-4	TRBJ2-4	NA	NA	TGTGCCAGCAGCTCAGGACAGAAAAACATTCAGTACTTC	CASSSGQKNIQYF
TRBV6-5	TRBJ1-1	TRBD1	NA	TGTGCCAGCAGAGATAGACAGGGGTATTCCGCTGAAGCTTTCTTT	CASRDRQGYSAEAFF
TRBV23-1	TRBJ1-6	TRBD1	NA	TGCGCCAGCACCAGACAGGGCTCTAAGAATTCACCCCTCCACTTT	CASTRQGSKNSPLHF
TRBV7-9	TRBJ1-4	NA	NA	TGTGCCAGCAGTTTCCCAGGGGAAAAACTGTTTTTT	CASSFPGEKLFF
TRBV24-1	TRBJ1-5	TRBD1	few	TGTGCCACCAGTGACAGCCGGGACAGGGGGAGCAATCAGCCCCAGCATTTT	CATSDSRDRGSNQPQHF
TRBV3-1/TRBV3-2	TRBJ2-3	TRBD2	NA	TGTGCCAGCAGTTTCGAGACTAGCAGCACAGATACGCAGTATTTT	CASSFETSSTDTQYF
TRBV6-2/TRBV6-3	TRBJ1-5	TRBD1	NA	TGTGCCAGCAGTTACATGGGACAGGGATGGCAGCCCCAGCATTTT	CASSYMGQGWQPQHF
TRBV15	TRBJ2-1	TRBD2	NA	TGTGCCACCAGCAGATTCGGACTAGTCGGTGAGCAGTTCTTC	CATSRFGLVGEQFF
TRBV7-2	TRBJ2-5	TRBD2	NA	TGTGCCAGCAGCTTAGGGGCACTAGCGGGTCGCCAAGAGACCCAGTACTTC	CASSLGALAGRQETQYF
TRBV28	TRBJ1-5	TRBD1	NA	TGTGCCAGCAGTTCCCCAAAACAGGGGGCGAGTACTCAGCCCCAGCATTTT	CASSSPKQGASTQPQHF
TRBV7-9	TRBJ1-1	NA	few	TGTGCCAGCAGCTTCCTCAGGGAGGGAACTGAAGCTTTCTTT	CASSFLREGTEAFF